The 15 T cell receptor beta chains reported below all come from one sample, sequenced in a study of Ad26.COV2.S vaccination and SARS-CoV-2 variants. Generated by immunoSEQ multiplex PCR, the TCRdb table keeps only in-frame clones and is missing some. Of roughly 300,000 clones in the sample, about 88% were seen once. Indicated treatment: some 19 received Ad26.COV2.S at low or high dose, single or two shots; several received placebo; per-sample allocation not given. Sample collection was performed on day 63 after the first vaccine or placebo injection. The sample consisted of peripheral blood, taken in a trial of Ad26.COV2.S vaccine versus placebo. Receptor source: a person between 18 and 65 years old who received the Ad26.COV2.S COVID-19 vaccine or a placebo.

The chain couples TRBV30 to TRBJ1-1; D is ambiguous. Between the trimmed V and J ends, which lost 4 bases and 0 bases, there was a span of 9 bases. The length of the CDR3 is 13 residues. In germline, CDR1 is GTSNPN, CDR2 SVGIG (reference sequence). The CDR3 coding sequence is TGTGCCTGGACGCCCCATATGAACACTGAAGCTTTCTTT. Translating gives CAWTPHMNTEAFF. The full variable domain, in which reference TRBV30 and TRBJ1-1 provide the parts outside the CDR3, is SQTIHQWPATLVQPVGSPLSLECTVEGTSNPNLYWYRQAAGRGLQLLFYSVGIGQISSEVPQNLSASRPQDRQFILSSKKLLLSDSGFYLCAWTPHMNTEAFFGQGTRLTVV.

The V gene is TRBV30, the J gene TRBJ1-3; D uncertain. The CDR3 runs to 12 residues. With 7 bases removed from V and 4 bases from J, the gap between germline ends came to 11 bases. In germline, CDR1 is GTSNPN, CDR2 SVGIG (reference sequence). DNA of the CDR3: TGTGCCTACTTTGGATTCGGAAACACCATATATTTT. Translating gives CAYFGFGNTIYF. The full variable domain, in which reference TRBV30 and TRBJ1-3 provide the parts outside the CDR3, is SQTIHQWPATLVQPVGSPLSLECTVEGTSNPNLYWYRQAAGRGLQLLFYSVGIGQISSEVPQNLSASRPQDRQFILSSKKLLLSDSGFYLCAYFGFGNTIYFGEGSWLTVV.

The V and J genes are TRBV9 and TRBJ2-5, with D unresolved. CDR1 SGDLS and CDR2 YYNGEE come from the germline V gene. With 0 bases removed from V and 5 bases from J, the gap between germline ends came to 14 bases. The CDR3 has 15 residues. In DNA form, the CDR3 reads TGTGCCAGCAGCGTAGGGACGGCCAATGGGGAGACCCAGTACTTC. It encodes CASSVGTANGETQYF.

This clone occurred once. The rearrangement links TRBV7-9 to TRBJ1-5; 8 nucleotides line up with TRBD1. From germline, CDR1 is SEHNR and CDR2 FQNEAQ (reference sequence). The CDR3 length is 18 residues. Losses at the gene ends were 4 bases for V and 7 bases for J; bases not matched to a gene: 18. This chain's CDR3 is CASSSGATGGTGEQPQHF. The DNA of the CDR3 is TGTGCCAGCAGCTCTGGGGCTACAGGGGGTACAGGAGAGCAGCCCCAGCATTTT.

Written as DNA, the CDR3 is TGTGCCAGTAGAAATAGCGGCCCCACAGATACGCAGTATTTT. It yields the protein CASRNSGPTDTQYF. J is TRBJ2-3 and V is TRBV6-6; TRBD2 might be the D (6 bases). The germline V gene has CDR1 MNHNY and CDR2 SVGAGI (reference sequence). V was shortened by 9 bases and J by 2 bases, with 15 bases between the two germline ends. The CDR3 length is 14 residues.

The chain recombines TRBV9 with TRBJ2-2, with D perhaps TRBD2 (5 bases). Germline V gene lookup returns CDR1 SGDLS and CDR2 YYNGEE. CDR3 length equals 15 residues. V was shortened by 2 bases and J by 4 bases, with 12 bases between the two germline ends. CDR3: CASSVYPGSTGELFF. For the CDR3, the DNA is TGTGCCAGCAGCGTTTATCCGGGGAGCACCGGGGAGCTGTTTTTT. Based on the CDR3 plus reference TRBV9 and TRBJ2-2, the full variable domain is DSGVTQTPKHLITATGQRVTLRCSPRSGDLSVYWYQQSLDQGLQFLIQYYNGEERAKGNILERFSAQQFPDLHSELNLSSLELGDSALYFCASSVYPGSTGELFFGEGSRLTVL.

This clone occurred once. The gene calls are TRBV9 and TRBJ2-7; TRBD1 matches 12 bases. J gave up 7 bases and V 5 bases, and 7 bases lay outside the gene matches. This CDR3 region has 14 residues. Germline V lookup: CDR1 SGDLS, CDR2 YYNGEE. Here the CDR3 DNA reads TGTGCCAGCAGTCCGGGACAGGGGGCTCGGGAGCAGTACTTC. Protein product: CASSPGQGAREQYF.

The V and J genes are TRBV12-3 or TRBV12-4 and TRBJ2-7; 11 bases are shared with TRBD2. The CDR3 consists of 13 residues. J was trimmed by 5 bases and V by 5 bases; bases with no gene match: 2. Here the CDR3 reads CASSRSGRDEQYF. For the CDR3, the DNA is TGTGCCAGCAGTCGTAGCGGGAGGGACGAGCAGTACTTC.

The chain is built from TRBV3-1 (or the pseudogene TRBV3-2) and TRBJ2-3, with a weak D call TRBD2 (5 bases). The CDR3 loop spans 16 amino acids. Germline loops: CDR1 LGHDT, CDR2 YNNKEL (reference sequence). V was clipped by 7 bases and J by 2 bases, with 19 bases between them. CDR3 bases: TGTGCCAGCACACCGGGGAATGGGGAGAACACAGATACGCAGTATTTT. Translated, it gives CASTPGNGENTDTQYF.

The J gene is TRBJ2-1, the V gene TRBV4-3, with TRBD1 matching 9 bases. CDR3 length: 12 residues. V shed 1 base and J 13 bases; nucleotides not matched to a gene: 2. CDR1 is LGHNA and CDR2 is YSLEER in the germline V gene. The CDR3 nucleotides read TGCGCCAGCAGCCAAGGGACAGGGGATCAGTTCTTC. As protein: CASSQGTGDQFF.

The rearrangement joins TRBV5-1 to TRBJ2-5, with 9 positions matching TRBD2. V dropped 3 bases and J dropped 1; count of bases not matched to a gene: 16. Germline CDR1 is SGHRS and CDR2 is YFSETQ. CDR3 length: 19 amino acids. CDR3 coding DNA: TGCGCCAGCAGCTATGGCCAGAGAAATCTAGCGGGGCCCCAAGAGACCCAGTACTTC. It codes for CASSYGQRNLAGPQETQYF.

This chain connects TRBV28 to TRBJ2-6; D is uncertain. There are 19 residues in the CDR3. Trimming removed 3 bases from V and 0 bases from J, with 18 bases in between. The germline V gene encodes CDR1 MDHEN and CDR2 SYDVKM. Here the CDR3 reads CASSLWYSEPNSGANVLTF. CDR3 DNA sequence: TGTGCCAGCAGTTTGTGGTATTCCGAACCTAACTCTGGGGCCAACGTCCTGACTTTC.

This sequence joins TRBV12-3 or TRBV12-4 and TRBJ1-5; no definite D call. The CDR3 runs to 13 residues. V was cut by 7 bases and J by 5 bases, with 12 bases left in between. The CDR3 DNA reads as TGTGCCAGCACCAAATTACGGGATCAGCCCCAGCATTTT. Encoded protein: CASTKLRDQPQHF.

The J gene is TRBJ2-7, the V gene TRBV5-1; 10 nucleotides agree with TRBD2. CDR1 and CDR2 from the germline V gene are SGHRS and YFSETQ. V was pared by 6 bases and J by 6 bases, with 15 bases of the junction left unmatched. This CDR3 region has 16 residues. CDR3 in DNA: TGCGCCAGCACTCTCGGGGCTAGCGGGGGATTGGGCGAGCAGTACTTC. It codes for CASTLGASGGLGEQYF.

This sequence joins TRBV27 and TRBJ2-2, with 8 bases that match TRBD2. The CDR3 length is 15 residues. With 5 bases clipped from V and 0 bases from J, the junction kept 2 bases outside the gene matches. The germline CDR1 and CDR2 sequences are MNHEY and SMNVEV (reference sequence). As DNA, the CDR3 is TGTGCCAGCAGTCCGGGGGGGGCGAACACCGGGGAGCTGTTTTTT. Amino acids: CASSPGGANTGELFF.